This note documents a single T cell receptor beta chain sequence. The antigen is unknown. The data originate from a study of cytomegalovirus exposure and HLA in healthy donors. Study outcomes and limitations: The authors judged a highly shared variant cluster likely a sequencing artifact.

The CDR3 runs to 16 residues. Germline CDR1 and CDR2: LNHDA and SQIVND (reference sequence). With 4 bases removed from V and 0 bases from J, the gap between germline ends came to 15 bases. Vbeta (60) and Jbeta (13) primers were used in the PCR. The authors' processing: The authors later counted around 80 million unique TCR beta chains, some 10 million of them shared. Assay used: immunoSEQ multiplex PCR; TCRdb lists only in-frame clones, some missing. V, J and clone size are taken as reported in that table, and D and trimming were inferred from the DNA itself. The top ten hold 2.9% of the sample, which has 100,000 to 150,000 clones, around 69% seen once.

Material: PBMCs. The chain has TRBV19 and TRBJ2-5, with a weak D call TRBD1 (6 bases). The sequence was collected from a human donor in good health. This CDR3 is CASSRWAQGYQETQYF. In DNA form, the CDR3 reads TGTGCCAGTAGTAGGTGGGCCCAGGGGTACCAAGAGACCCAGTACTTC.